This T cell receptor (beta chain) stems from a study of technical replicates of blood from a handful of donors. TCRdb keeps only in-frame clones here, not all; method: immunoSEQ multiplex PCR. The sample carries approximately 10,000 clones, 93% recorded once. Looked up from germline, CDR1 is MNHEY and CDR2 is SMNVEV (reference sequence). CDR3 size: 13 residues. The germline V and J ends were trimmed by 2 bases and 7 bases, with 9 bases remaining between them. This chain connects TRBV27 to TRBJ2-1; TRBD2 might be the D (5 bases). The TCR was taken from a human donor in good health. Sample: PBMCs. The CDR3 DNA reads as TGTGCCAGCAGTTTACTACGGGGAAATGAGCAGTTCTTC. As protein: CASSLLRGNEQFF.